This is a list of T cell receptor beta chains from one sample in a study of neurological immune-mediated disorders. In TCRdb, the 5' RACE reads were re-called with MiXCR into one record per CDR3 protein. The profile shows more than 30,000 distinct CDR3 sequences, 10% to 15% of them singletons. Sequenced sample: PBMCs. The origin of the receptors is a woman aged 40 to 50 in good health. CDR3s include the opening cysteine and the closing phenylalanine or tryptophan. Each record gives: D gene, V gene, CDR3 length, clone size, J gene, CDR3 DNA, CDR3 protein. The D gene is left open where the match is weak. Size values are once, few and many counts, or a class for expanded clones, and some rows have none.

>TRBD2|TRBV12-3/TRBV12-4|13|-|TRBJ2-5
TGTGCCAGCAGTTCGGCTAGCGGAGAGACCCAGTACTTC
CASSSASGETQYF
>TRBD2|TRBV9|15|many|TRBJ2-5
TGTGCCAGCAGCGTGGGGGGACTAGTCGGAGAGACCCAGTACTTC
CASSVGGLVGETQYF
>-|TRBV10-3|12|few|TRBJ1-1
TGTGCCATCGGGCCCAAGGACACTGAAGCTTTCTTT
CAIGPKDTEAFF
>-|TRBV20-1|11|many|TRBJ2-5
TGCAGTGCTAGTATAGGCGAGACCCAGTACTTC
CSASIGETQYF
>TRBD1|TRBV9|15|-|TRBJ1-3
TGTGCCAGCAGGGGACAGCAGACATCTGGAAACACCATATATTTT
CASRGQQTSGNTIYF
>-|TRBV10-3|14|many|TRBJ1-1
TGTGCCATCAGTTCCAGGGAATTGAACACTGAAGCTTTCTTT
CAISSRELNTEAFF
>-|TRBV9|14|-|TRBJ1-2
TGTGCCAGCAGCGTAGGAGCGGAGGGGTATGGCTACACCTTC
CASSVGAEGYGYTF
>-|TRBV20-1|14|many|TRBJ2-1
TGCAGTGCCGCCGCGGCGGGGTTAGGCAATGAGCAGTTCTTC
CSAAAAGLGNEQFF
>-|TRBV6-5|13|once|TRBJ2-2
TGTGCCAGCAGTTTCGGGCTGACCGGGGAACCGTTTTTT
CASSFGLTGEPFF
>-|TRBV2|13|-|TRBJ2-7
TGTGCCAGCAGAACCGGACATGCCTACGAGCAGTATTTC
CASRTGHAYEQYF
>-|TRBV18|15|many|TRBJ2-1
TGTGCCAGCCTCGAGGCGGGACCGCAATCGGGTGAGCAGTTCTTC
CASLEAGPQSGEQFF